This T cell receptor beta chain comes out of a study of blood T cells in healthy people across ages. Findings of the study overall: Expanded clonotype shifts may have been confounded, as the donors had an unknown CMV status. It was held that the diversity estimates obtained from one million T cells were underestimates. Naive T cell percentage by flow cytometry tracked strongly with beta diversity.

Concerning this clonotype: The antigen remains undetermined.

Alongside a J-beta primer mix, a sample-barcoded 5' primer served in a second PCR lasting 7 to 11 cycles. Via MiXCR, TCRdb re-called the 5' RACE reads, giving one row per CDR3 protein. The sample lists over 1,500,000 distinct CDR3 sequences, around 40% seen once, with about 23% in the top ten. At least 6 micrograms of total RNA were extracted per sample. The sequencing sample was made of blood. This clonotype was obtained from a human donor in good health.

CDR3 in amino acids: CSAIDRNSYGYTF. The CDR3 DNA reads as TGCAGTGCGATTGACAGGAACTCCTATGGCTACACCTTC. The chain recombines TRBV20-1 with TRBJ1-2; maybe TRBD1 (6 bases). This CDR3 spans 13 amino acids. Germline CDR1 is DFQATT and CDR2 is SNEGSKA (reference sequence). Trimming took off 6 bases at V and 4 bases at J, with 15 bases between the two ends.